This entry describes one T cell receptor beta chain. Trimming removed 2 bases from V and 6 bases from J, with 14 bases in between. This CDR3 comprises 14 residues. Germline CDR1 and CDR2: GTSNPN and SVGIG (reference sequence). This specimen belongs to a study of blood T cell repertoires in COVID-19. Produced via immunoSEQ multiplex PCR; TCRdb's table is partial and in-frame only. The sample yields about 120,000 clones, 70% to 90% seen once. This clonotype originated in a man between 40 and 49 years old with acute or convalescent COVID-19. Sequencing was done on a sample of peripheral blood. This chain uses TRBV30 with TRBJ1-5; D call uncertain. Written as DNA, the CDR3 is TGTGCCTGGAGTCCTCCACGAGGGCTTCAGCCCCAGCATTTT. This codes for CAWSPPRGLQPQHF.